Detailed here is one T cell receptor (beta chain). Treatment noted: some 20 received Ad26.COV2.S at low or high dose, single or two shots; about 5 received placebo; per-sample allocation not given. Sampling occurred on day 63 after the first vaccine or placebo injection. Expressing Wuhan-strain SARS-CoV-2 spike, an Ad26 vector served as the vaccine. This CDR3 has 15 amino acids. Germline CDR1 SGHNT, CDR2 YENEEA. J was trimmed by 3 bases and V by 2 bases; bases with no gene match: 7. The data were taken from a study of Ad26.COV2.S vaccination and SARS-CoV-2 variants. As for the study in general: Once, or twice with 56 days between doses, Ad26.COV2.S was given intramuscularly.

The table came from immunoSEQ multiplex PCR; TCRdb's copy has only in-frame clones and leaves some out. The sample yields about 320,000 clones, over 80% seen once. The specimen was peripheral blood, collected in a trial of Ad26.COV2.S vaccine versus placebo. The rearrangement uses TRBV11-3 and TRBJ2-7; 7 bases are a match to TRBD1. This receptor was taken from a person between 18 and 60 years old who received the Ad26.COV2.S COVID-19 vaccine or a placebo. The CDR3 nucleotides read TGTGCCAGCAGCTTATACAGGGGAACTAACTACGAGCAGTACTTC. It codes for CASSLYRGTNYEQYF.